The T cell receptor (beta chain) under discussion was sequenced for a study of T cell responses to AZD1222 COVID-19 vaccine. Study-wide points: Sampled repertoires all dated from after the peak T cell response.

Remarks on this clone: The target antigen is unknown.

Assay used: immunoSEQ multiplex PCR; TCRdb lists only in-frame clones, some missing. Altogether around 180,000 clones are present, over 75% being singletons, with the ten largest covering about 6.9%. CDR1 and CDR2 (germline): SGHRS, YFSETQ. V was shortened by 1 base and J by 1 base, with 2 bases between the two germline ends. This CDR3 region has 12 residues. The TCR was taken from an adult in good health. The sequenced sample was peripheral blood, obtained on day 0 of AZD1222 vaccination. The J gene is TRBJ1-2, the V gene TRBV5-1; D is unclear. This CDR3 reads CASSLRNYGYTF. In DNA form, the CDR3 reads TGCGCCAGCAGCTTGCGTAACTATGGCTACACCTTC. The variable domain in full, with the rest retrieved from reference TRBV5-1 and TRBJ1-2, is KAGVTQTPRYLIKTRGQQVTLSCSPISGHRSVSWYQQTPGQGLQFLFEYFSETQRNKGNFPGRFSGRQFSNSRSEMNVSTLELGDSALYLCASSLRNYGYTFGSGTRLTVV.